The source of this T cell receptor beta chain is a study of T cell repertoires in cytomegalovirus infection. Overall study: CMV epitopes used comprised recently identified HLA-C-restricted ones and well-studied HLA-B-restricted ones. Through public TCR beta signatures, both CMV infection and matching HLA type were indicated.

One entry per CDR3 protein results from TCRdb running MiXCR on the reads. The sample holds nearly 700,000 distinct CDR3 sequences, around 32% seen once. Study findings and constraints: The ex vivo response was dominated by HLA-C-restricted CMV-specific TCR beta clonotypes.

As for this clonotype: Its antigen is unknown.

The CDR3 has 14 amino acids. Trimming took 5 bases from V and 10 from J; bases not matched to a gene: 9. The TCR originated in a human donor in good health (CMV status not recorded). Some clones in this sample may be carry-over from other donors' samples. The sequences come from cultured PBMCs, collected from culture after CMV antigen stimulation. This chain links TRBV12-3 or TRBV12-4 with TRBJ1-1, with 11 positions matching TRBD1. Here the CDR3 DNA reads TGTGCCAGCAGTCGACAGGACAGGGGGCCGCCAGCTTTCTTT. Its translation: CASSRQDRGPPAFF.